A single sample is the source of the 19 T cell receptor beta chains below, sequenced in a study of naive and memory T cell subsets. TCR cDNA received a 3' ligated oligonucleotide that carried a UMI. Four PCR rounds used nested alpha and beta constant region primers plus the SP2 primer. TCRdb passed the 5' RACE reads through MiXCR, listing each CDR3 protein once. This repertoire shows about 48,000 distinct CDR3 sequences, about 4.8% found once; its top ten account for around 0.8%. The receptors come from a female donor in good health.

This clonotype was observed many times. The V call is TRBV12-3 or TRBV12-4, the J call TRBJ1-2; D might be TRBD1 (5 bases). The CDR3 totals 13 residues. V shed 6 bases and J shed 8 bases, with 16 bases lying between them. The DNA of the CDR3 is TGTGCCAGCAGGCGACAGTCATTGGGCGGCTACACCTTC. Protein: CASRRQSLGGYTF.

This clonotype has only a few counts. This chain connects TRBV24-1 to TRBJ2-3; 9 bases line up with TRBD2. V shed 4 bases and J 3 bases; nucleotides not matched to a gene: 4. In germline, CDR1 is KGHDR, CDR2 SFDVKD. The CDR3 length is 15 residues. CDR3 DNA: TGTGCCACCAGTGAAAGGACTAGCGCGACAGATACGCAGTATTTT. Protein product: CATSERTSATDTQYF.

This clonotype was seen repeatedly, ten times or more. The V gene is TRBV6-2 or TRBV6-3, the J gene TRBJ2-1; D unresolved. The CDR3 is made up of 13 amino acids. The germline gives CDR1 MNHEY, CDR2 SVGEGT. Trimming shortened V by 0 bases and J by 7 bases, and 7 bases separated the two germline ends. CDR3: CASSYSWFNEQFF. The CDR3 nucleotides read TGTGCCAGCAGTTACTCGTGGTTTAATGAGCAGTTCTTC.

This clonotype was seen many times. This chain connects TRBV6-4 to TRBJ2-1; 10 bases are a match to TRBD2. The CDR3 consists of 15 residues. Germline assignment: CDR1 MRHNA and CDR2 SNTAGT. Trimming took 5 bases from V and 5 from J; bases not matched to a gene: 6. The CDR3 DNA reads as TGTGCCAGCAGTTCGGTACTAGCGGGAAACAATGAGCAGTTCTTC. It codes for CASSSVLAGNNEQFF.

This clonotype came up many times. J is TRBJ1-1 and V is TRBV6-2 or TRBV6-3; the D gene is possibly TRBD1 (5 bases). The CDR3 has 13 amino acids. With 0 bases removed from V and 5 bases from J, the gap between germline ends came to 7 bases. Germline CDR1 and CDR2: MNHEY and SVGEGT. The CDR3 loop reads CASSYSWGTEAFF. The CDR3 DNA sequence: TGTGCCAGCAGTTACTCGTGGGGGACTGAAGCTTTCTTT.

This clonotype was detected ten times or more. The rearrangement uses TRBV6-1 and TRBJ2-3; 8 bases agree with TRBD2. The germline gives CDR1 MNHNS, CDR2 SASEGT. V gave up 6 bases and J gave up 2 bases; unmatched junction bases: 4. CDR3 size: 14 residues. This CDR3 is CASRTSGFTDTQYF. The CDR3, as DNA: TGTGCCAGCAGAACTAGCGGATTCACAGATACGCAGTATTTT.

This clonotype was seen ten or more times. The chain links TRBV4-2 to TRBJ2-7; D might be TRBD1 (5 bases). Trimming took off 0 bases at V and 0 bases at J, with 9 bases between the two ends. From germline, CDR1 is LGHNA and CDR2 YNFKEQ. This CDR3 contains 15 residues. In nucleotides, the CDR3 is TGTGCCAGCAGCCAAGATGCCAGGGCCTCCTACGAGCAGTACTTC. Protein: CASSQDARASYEQYF.

The genes are TRBV6-6 and TRBJ2-1; TRBD2 is a possible D gene (6 bases). The CDR3 length is 13 residues. V shed 1 base and J shed 10 bases, with 11 bases lying between them. Germline V gene data show CDR1 as MNHNY and CDR2 as SVGAGI (reference sequence). The CDR3 is CASSYWGGNEQFF. The CDR3 nucleotides read TGTGCCAGCAGTTACTGGGGCGGGAACGAGCAGTTCTTC.

This clonotype was recorded at least ten times. The chain uses TRBV7-2 and TRBJ2-7; 10 nucleotides agree with TRBD2. CDR3 length: 15 amino acids. V shed 5 bases and J 2 bases; nucleotides not matched to a gene: 6. From germline, CDR1 is SGHTA and CDR2 FQGNSA. The CDR3 reads CASSKRTSGTYEQYF. CDR3 nucleotides: TGTGCCAGCAGCAAGCGGACTAGCGGTACCTACGAGCAGTACTTC.

This clonotype has a count of ten or more. The chain has TRBV29-1 and TRBJ2-5; 13 nucleotides align to TRBD2. The CDR3 covers 14 residues. Germline CDR1 and CDR2: SQVTM and ANQGSEA. V lost 6 bases, J lost 6 bases, and 7 bases stayed unmatched. The CDR3 loop reads CSVELAGGQKTQYF. CDR3 DNA sequence: TGCAGCGTGGAACTAGCGGGAGGGCAAAAGACCCAGTACTTC.

V usage is TRBV6-1 and J usage is TRBJ2-7, with a weak D call TRBD2 (6 bases). Germline lookup yields CDR1 MNHNS and CDR2 SASEGT. The CDR3 has 17 amino acids. V gave up 1 base and J gave up 5 bases, with 21 bases separating them. Written as DNA, the CDR3 is TGTGCCAGCAGTGAAGTAATTTGGGATAGGGGAGGCGACGAGCAGTACTTC. This sequence encodes CASSEVIWDRGGDEQYF.

J is TRBJ2-1 and V is TRBV5-1; D might be TRBD2 (6 bases). Germline lookup yields CDR1 SGHRS and CDR2 YFSETQ. The length of the CDR3 is 13 residues. V was clipped by 2 bases and J by 9 bases, with 12 bases between them. For the CDR3, the DNA is TGCGCCAGCAGCTTAATCCGGGGAGGTGAGCAGTTCTTC. This gives the protein CASSLIRGGEQFF.

This clonotype was seen at least ten times. The chain recombines TRBV12-3 or TRBV12-4 with TRBJ1-4; 8 bases match TRBD1. This CDR3 contains 14 residues. Trimming removed 6 bases from V and 10 bases from J; junction bases left unmatched: 10. CDR3 amino acids: CASRLTGAQGKLFF. In DNA form, the CDR3 reads TGTGCCAGCAGGCTGACAGGGGCGCAGGGAAAACTGTTTTTT.

This clonotype appeared many times. The rearrangement uses TRBV14 and TRBJ2-7, with 10 nucleotides matching TRBD2. The CDR3 has 17 residues. V lost 5 bases and J lost 2; bases outside the gene matches: 12. CDR1 SGHDN and CDR2 FVKESK come from the germline V gene. The CDR3 nucleotides read TGTGCCAGCAGCTCTCGTTCGACTAGCGGGCTAACCTACGAGCAGTACTTC. Translation gives CASSSRSTSGLTYEQYF.

This clonotype was observed at least ten times. This chain links TRBV20-1 with TRBJ2-7; 7 bases line up with TRBD2. The V and J ends lost 1 base and 4 bases, in that order; junction bases with no gene match: 7. The CDR3 is 14 residues long. In germline, CDR1 is DFQATT, CDR2 SNEGSKA (reference sequence). CDR3 sequence (DNA): TGCAGTGCTAGAGTGGCGGGGGAGATGTACGAGCAGTACTTC. Translating gives CSARVAGEMYEQYF.

The V call is TRBV7-2, the J call TRBJ1-5, with D uncertain. Trimming cost V 8 bases and J 0 bases, with 8 bases left between them. Germline CDR1 and CDR2: SGHTA and FQGNSA. This CDR3 has 13 amino acids. The CDR3 here is CASGRSSNQPQHF. DNA for the CDR3: TGTGCCAGCGGCCGAAGTAGCAATCAGCCCCAGCATTTT.

This clonotype was found many times. The chain joins TRBV30 to TRBJ2-2; D perhaps matches TRBD1 (5 bases). V was pared by 0 bases and J by 6 bases, with 8 bases between. In germline, CDR1 is GTSNPN, CDR2 SVGIG (reference sequence). This CDR3 spans 13 amino acids. This CDR3 reads CAWSVSTAGELFF. The CDR3, as DNA: TGTGCCTGGAGTGTATCGACAGCCGGGGAGCTGTTTTTT.

This clonotype showed up just once. This rearrangement joins TRBV9 to TRBJ1-5; 8 nucleotides line up with TRBD1. This CDR3 is 16 amino acids long. With 0 bases clipped from V and 9 bases from J, the junction kept 11 bases outside the gene matches. Germline CDR1 reads SGDLS; CDR2 reads YYNGEE. The CDR3 nucleotides read TGTGCCAGCAGCGTAGGGTCAGGGGGCAGGGATCGGCCCCAGCATTTT. It is translated as CASSVGSGGRDRPQHF.

This clonotype has a count of ten or more. The genes are TRBV4-1 and TRBJ2-7, with a tentative D call TRBD2 (5 bases). Germline CDR1 and CDR2: MGHRA and YSYEKL. V gave up 1 base and J gave up 0 bases, with 10 bases separating them. The CDR3 is 15 amino acids. CDR3 coding DNA: TGCGCCAGCAGCCAAGGGACTCTGAGCTCCTACGAGCAGTACTTC. Its protein product is CASSQGTLSSYEQYF.